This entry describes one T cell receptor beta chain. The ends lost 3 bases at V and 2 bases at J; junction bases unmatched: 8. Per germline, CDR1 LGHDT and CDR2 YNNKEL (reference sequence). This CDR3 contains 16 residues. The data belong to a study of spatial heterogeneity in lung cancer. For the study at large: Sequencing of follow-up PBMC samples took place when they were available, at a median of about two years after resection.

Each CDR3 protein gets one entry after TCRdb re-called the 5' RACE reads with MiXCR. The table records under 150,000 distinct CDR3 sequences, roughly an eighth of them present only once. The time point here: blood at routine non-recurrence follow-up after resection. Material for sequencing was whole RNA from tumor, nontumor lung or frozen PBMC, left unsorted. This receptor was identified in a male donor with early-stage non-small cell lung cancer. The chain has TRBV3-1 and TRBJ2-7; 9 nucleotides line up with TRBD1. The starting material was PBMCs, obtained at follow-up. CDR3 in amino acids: CASSHLPGQGAYEQYF. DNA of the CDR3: TGTGCCAGCAGCCATCTGCCGGGACAGGGTGCCTACGAGCAGTACTTC.